The rows below give T cell receptor beta chains drawn from one sample of a study of T cells in Graves' hyperthyroidism and ophthalmopathy. Each CDR3 protein is one row after TCRdb ran MiXCR on the multiplex PCR reads. The profile shows fewer than 400,000 distinct CDR3 sequences, 16% of them singletons. The sample was blood. These receptors all stem from a man aged 30 to 45 with Graves' hyperthyroidism. The CDR3 runs from the conserved cysteine through the conserved F or W. A D gene is named only where the DNA matches it firmly. The size of a clone is reported for some rows only, either as once, few or many, or as a class for expanded clones.

CDR3aa	CDR3nt	abundance	d_gene	j_gene	v_gene
CASSRGAGNYGYTF	TGTGCCAGCAGCCGGGGGGCAGGGAACTATGGCTACACCTTC	many	NA	TRBJ1-2	TRBV3-1
CASSGASGSGEQYF	TGCGCCAGCAGTGGGGCTAGCGGGAGCGGTGAGCAGTACTTC	NA	TRBD2	TRBJ2-7	TRBV10-1
CSMTRQEMNTEAFF	TGCAGCATGACCCGACAGGAGATGAACACTGAAGCTTTCTTT	NA	NA	TRBJ1-1	TRBV29-1
CASSKPQTGIKGETQYF	TGTGCCAGCAGCAAACCTCAGACAGGGATTAAGGGAGAGACCCAGTACTTC	many	TRBD1	TRBJ2-5	TRBV2
CASSLYWKGKGGNTIYF	TGTGCCAGCAGTTTATATTGGAAGGGGAAAGGAGGAAACACCATATATTTT	many	NA	TRBJ1-3	TRBV28
CSARRTGGRNQPQHF	TGCAGTGCTAGAAGAACAGGGGGACGCAATCAGCCCCAGCATTTT	many	TRBD1	TRBJ1-5	TRBV20-1
CASSYRGGTTQYF	TGTGCCAGCAGTTACAGGGGGGGAACGACCCAGTACTTC	many	NA	TRBJ2-5	TRBV27
CASTNSQWPLFGTQYF	TGTGCCAGCACCAACTCCCAGTGGCCCCTTTTTGGTACGCAGTATTTT	many	NA	TRBJ2-3	TRBV7-9
CASSQGLAGHYEQYF	TGTGCCAGCAGCCAAGGACTAGCGGGACACTACGAGCAGTACTTC	few	TRBD2	TRBJ2-7	TRBV3-1
CATSDGYNEQFF	TGTGCCACCAGTGACGGCTACAATGAGCAGTTCTTC	NA	NA	TRBJ2-1	TRBV24-1
CASSEQFRGGEQFF	TGCGCCAGCAGCGAACAATTCAGGGGGGGTGAGCAGTTCTTC	NA	NA	TRBJ2-1	TRBV10-1
CASSQGQGVSNTGELFF	TGTGCCAGCAGCCAGGGACAGGGGGTATCGAACACCGGGGAGCTGTTTTTT	many	TRBD1	TRBJ2-2	TRBV5-8
CASRGTSGRNEQFF	TGTGCCAGCAGGGGTACTAGCGGGAGAAATGAGCAGTTCTTC	NA	TRBD2	TRBJ2-1	TRBV6-1
CASSERDRGMEAQYF	TGTGCCAGCAGCGAGAGGGACAGGGGAATGGAGGCCCAGTACTTC	many	TRBD1	TRBJ2-5	TRBV5-8
CASSPQPGSNVRQPQHF	TGTGCCAGCTCACCCCAACCGGGCTCGAATGTGAGGCAGCCCCAGCATTTT	NA	NA	TRBJ1-5	TRBV18
CASSSGQAPWANEKLFF	TGTGCCAGCAGCTCTGGACAGGCCCCATGGGCTAATGAAAAACTGTTTTTT	many	TRBD1	TRBJ1-4	TRBV7-8
CAWRYPRDTGELFF	TGTGCCTGGCGGTACCCACGGGACACCGGGGAGCTGTTTTTT	many	NA	TRBJ2-2	TRBV30
CASSHSKNEQYF	TGCGCCAGCAGCCACAGTAAAAACGAGCAGTACTTC	many	NA	TRBJ2-7	TRBV10-2
CASSYGSIYNEQFF	TGTGCCAGCAGCTACGGATCGATCTACAATGAGCAGTTCTTC	many	NA	TRBJ2-1	TRBV6-2/TRBV6-3
CASSLFYTEGDTQYF	TGTGCCAGCAGCTTATTCTACACGGAGGGAGATACGCAGTATTTT	many	NA	TRBJ2-3	TRBV7-9
CASSLAGTTYEQYF	TGCGCCAGCAGCTTGGCAGGGACTACCTACGAGCAGTACTTC	few	TRBD2	TRBJ2-7	TRBV5-1
CAWSRQGFSEAFF	TGTGCCTGGAGTCGTCAGGGGTTTAGTGAAGCTTTCTTT	many	NA	TRBJ1-1	TRBV30
CAISESTPGVDTQYF	TGTGCCATCAGTGAGTCGACGCCAGGGGTAGATACGCAGTATTTT	few	NA	TRBJ2-3	TRBV10-3
CASSDGYSNQPQHF	TGTGCCAGCAGTGATGGGTATAGCAATCAGCCCCAGCATTTT	many	NA	TRBJ1-5	TRBV6-1
CASSQIGTGGNSPLHF	TGTGCCAGCAGCCAAATCGGGACAGGGGGTAATTCACCCCTCCACTTT	NA	TRBD1	TRBJ1-6	TRBV14
CSASKGNNNEQFF	TGCAGTGCTAGTAAGGGAAATAACAATGAGCAGTTCTTC	many	NA	TRBJ2-1	TRBV20-1
CASSALQGRDSPLHF	TGTGCCAGCAGCGCCCTCCAGGGACGGGACTCACCCCTCCACTTT	NA	NA	TRBJ1-6	TRBV9
CASSFRGNRELFF	TGTGCCAGCAGTTTCAGGGGCAACAGGGAGCTGTTTTTT	NA	NA	TRBJ2-2	TRBV12-3/TRBV12-4